Listed here are 7 T cell receptor beta chains from one sample, sequenced in a study of blood T cell repertoires in COVID-19. Data came from immunoSEQ multiplex PCR; TCRdb stores just in-frame clones and leaves some out. The sample lists 50,000 to 75,000 clones, around 77% occurring once. Sequencing was carried out using peripheral blood. The source is a man at least 80 years old with active or convalescent COVID-19.

This rearrangement joins TRBV29-1 to TRBJ2-7, with a weak D call TRBD2 (5 bases). This CDR3 region has 14 residues. The ends were cut back, 6 bases at V and 3 bases at J, with 18 bases in the middle. The germline V gene has CDR1 SQVTM and CDR2 ANQGSEA. Written as DNA, the CDR3 is TGCAGCGTGTCCCGGGAACAGTCGAACTACGAGCAGTACTTC. Encoded protein: CSVSREQSNYEQYF.

The chain uses TRBV2 and TRBJ2-7; 10 bases are shared with TRBD2. Germline V CDR1 and CDR2: SNHLY, FYNNEI. The CDR3 contains 17 residues. The trim removed 1 base at V and 3 bases at J, leaving 9 bases unmatched. The CDR3: CASSEGFWSSGGYEQYF. CDR3 nucleotides: TGTGCCAGCAGTGAAGGTTTCTGGTCTAGCGGGGGCTACGAGCAGTACTTC.

This chain uses TRBV6-5 with TRBJ1-2; TRBD1 matches at 9 bases. This CDR3 has 16 residues. The V gene end was trimmed by 2 bases and the J gene end by 2 bases; junction bases not matched to a gene: 6. Germline CDR1 and CDR2: MNHEY and SVGAGI. The CDR3 protein is CASSYTWDRANYGYTF. As DNA, the CDR3 is TGTGCCAGCAGTTACACCTGGGACAGGGCCAACTATGGCTACACCTTC.

For this clone: It differs at one base from a far larger clone, so likely a read error. The rearrangement links TRBV28 to TRBJ2-6, with D perhaps matching TRBD1 (6 bases). Trimming stripped 4 bases from V and 2 bases from J, with 9 bases between. This CDR3 is built from 15 residues. Germline V gene lookup returns CDR1 MDHEN and CDR2 SYDVKM. CDR3 sequence reads: CASSSSGAGANVLTF. The CDR3, as DNA: TGTGCCAGCAGTTCATCAGGGGCTGGGGCCAACGTCCTGACTTTC.

J is TRBJ1-6 and V is TRBV11-2; TRBD1 agrees at 8 bases. Germline CDR1 is SGHAT and CDR2 is FQNNGV. With V trimmed by 5 bases and J by 9 bases, 12 bases remained unmatched. The CDR3 is 16 amino acids. This chain's CDR3 is CASSPGAGGVGSPLHF. In DNA form, the CDR3 reads TGTGCCAGCAGCCCTGGGGCAGGGGGCGTTGGTTCACCCCTCCACTTT.

The chain is built from TRBV6-5 and TRBJ2-3, with 9 bases that match TRBD2. The CDR3 length is 15 residues. V lost 4 bases and J lost 5; bases outside the gene matches: 7. Germline CDR1 MNHEY, CDR2 SVGAGI. This CDR3 is CASSSLAGARDTQYF. The CDR3 DNA sequence: TGTGCCAGCAGTTCTTTAGCGGGAGCAAGAGATACGCAGTATTTT.

This clone was seen only once. The chain uses TRBV28 and TRBJ2-1; a weak D match, TRBD1 (6 bases). This CDR3 contains 15 residues. V was clipped by 2 bases and J by 4 bases, with 12 bases between them. Germline values: CDR1 MDHEN, CDR2 SYDVKM. The CDR3: CASSLLRGLYNEQFF. In DNA, the CDR3 is TGTGCCAGCAGTTTACTCAGGGGCCTATACAATGAGCAGTTCTTC.